The sample holds a few counts of the clone carrying this T cell receptor beta chain. TCRdb used MiXCR to reprocess the 5' RACE reads, holding one entry per CDR3 protein. The repertoire holds 1.5 million to 2 million distinct CDR3 sequences, with about 32% as singletons. The data belong to a study of identical twins. The receptor was derived from a newborn girl in good health. Source material: cord blood.

CDR3 coding DNA: TGTGCCATCAGTGAGCTAGCGGGAGTACCAGATACGCAGTATTTT. Encoded protein: CAISELAGVPDTQYF. The chain links TRBV10-3 to TRBJ2-3; 10 bases map to TRBD2. Germline CDR1 is ENHRY and CDR2 is SYGVKD. With 2 bases clipped from V and 4 bases from J, the junction kept 3 bases outside the gene matches. The length of the CDR3 is 15 residues.